These T cell receptor beta chains were read from a single sample in a study of blood T cell repertoires in COVID-19. Measured with immunoSEQ multiplex PCR; TCRdb has only the in-frame clones, and not every one. This table has approximately 90,000 clones, about 87% appearing once. The material sequenced was peripheral blood. The receptors derive from a man aged 55 to 69 with acute or convalescent COVID-19. Each CDR3 is given with its conserved first and last residue. A D gene is named only where the DNA matches it firmly. Some rows mark clone size as missing; the rest say once, few, many or name a class of expanded clone.

j_gene,v_gene,abundance,d_gene,CDR3nt,CDR3aa
TRBJ1-4,TRBV11-1,NA,NA,TGTGCCAGCAGCGGAAGGGGTGGAAAACTGTTTTTT,CASSGRGGKLFF
TRBJ2-3,TRBV7-6,NA,TRBD2,TGTGCCAGCAGCTTAGAGGTTGGGGGTCTAGCGGGAGCGGATACGCAGTATTTT,CASSLEVGGLAGADTQYF
TRBJ1-2,TRBV2,NA,TRBD1,TGTGCCAGCAGTTATACAGGGGGCGGTGGCTACACCTTC,CASSYTGGGGYTF
TRBJ1-1,TRBV5-1,NA,NA,TGCGCCAGCAGCCCAGAGGGCGTCCCGACGGAAGCTTTCTTT,CASSPEGVPTEAFF
TRBJ2-2,TRBV7-3,NA,TRBD2,TGTGCCAGCAGCTTAAGAGGATTAGCGGGGCTCGACACCGGGGAGCTGTTTTTT,CASSLRGLAGLDTGELFF
TRBJ1-1,TRBV10-2,NA,NA,TGCGCCAGCAGTGAGAACGGGGGGGGCCCGAACACTGAAGCTTTCTTT,CASSENGGGPNTEAFF
TRBJ1-2,TRBV3-1/TRBV3-2,NA,TRBD1,TGTGCCAGCAGCCGGGACAGGGCATCGGACTATGGCTACACCTTC,CASSRDRASDYGYTF
TRBJ1-5,TRBV24-1,NA,NA,TGTGCCACCAGTGAGCACGGGTCTAGCAATCAGCCCCAGCATTTT,CATSEHGSSNQPQHF
TRBJ2-6,TRBV9,once,NA,TGTGCCAGCAGCGTAGGTAGTTCTGGGGCCAACGTCCTGACTTTC,CASSVGSSGANVLTF
TRBJ1-1,TRBV27,NA,TRBD1,TGTGCCAGCAGTTTATACGAGACAGGGGGCATTACTGAAGCTTTCTTT,CASSLYETGGITEAFF
TRBJ2-7,TRBV12-3/TRBV12-4,NA,NA,TGTGCCAGCAGCCGACAGGCCTACGAGCAGTACTTC,CASSRQAYEQYF
TRBJ2-3,TRBV27,NA,TRBD2,TGTGCCAGCAGTTTATATAGCGGGGGGAACGTTAAGGATACGCAGTATTTT,CASSLYSGGNVKDTQYF
TRBJ1-2,TRBV6-5,NA,NA,TGTGCCAGCAGTTACCCGGGAAGCCAGGATGGCTACACCTTC,CASSYPGSQDGYTF
TRBJ2-1,TRBV5-5,NA,TRBD2,TGTGCCAGCAGCTTTAGCGGGAGCTCCTACAATGAGCAGTTCTTC,CASSFSGSSYNEQFF
TRBJ2-1,TRBV27,NA,TRBD2,TGTGCCAGCAGTTTAGGAGCGGGGGGGCAATTCTTC,CASSLGAGGQFF
TRBJ2-3,TRBV5-1,NA,TRBD1,TGCGCCAGCAGCCCGACCGGGACAGACACAGATACGCAGTATTTT,CASSPTGTDTDTQYF
TRBJ2-2,TRBV11-3,few,TRBD1,TGTGCCAGCAGGGACAGGGGCACCGGGGAGCTGTTTTTT,CASRDRGTGELFF